This T cell receptor (beta chain) was observed in a study of CD8 T cells in Susac syndrome. After extraction with the RNeasy kit, roughly 0.45 to 1 ug of the RNA was reverse transcribed using random hexamers. The amplification used immunoSEQ multiplex PCR on TCR beta CDR3; it spanned 54 Vbeta and 13 Jbeta. A single record per CDR3 protein comes from TCRdb applying MiXCR to the immunoSEQ multiplex PCR reads. The table has about 200,000 distinct CDR3 sequences, 95% seen once. The germline V gene encodes CDR1 LGHDT and CDR2 YNNKEL (reference sequence). Trimming removed 6 bases from V and 10 bases from J; junction bases left unmatched: 5. The CDR3 runs to 11 residues. The controls were healthy donors who were matched for age and sex. CD8+ and CD4+ T cells were negatively isolated; TEMRA cells were FACS-enriched.

The chain joins TRBV3-1 to TRBJ1-2; 7 nucleotides match TRBD1. Sequencing used CD4+ T cells from PBMCs. This TCR derives from a human donor in good health. CDR3 amino acids: CASRGTAFYTF. CDR3 DNA sequence: TGTGCCAGCAGGGGGACAGCTTTCTACACCTTC.